This T cell receptor (beta chain) stems from a study of blood T cell repertoires in COVID-19. As for the study in general: COVID-19 samples from acute and convalescent phases originated in the United States, Italy and Spain.

Original processing notes: Estimated nucleated cell counts came from reference gene primer amplification. Profiling relied on immunoSEQ multiplex PCR, and the TCRdb table lists in-frame clones only, not all of them. The V and J calls and clone size come from that table; D and trimming were worked out from the DNA. This table has around 200,000 clones, more than 80% appearing once. CDR1 is SGHRS and CDR2 is YFSETQ in the germline V gene. The CDR3 covers 13 residues. V gave up 4 bases and J gave up 7 bases; unmatched junction bases: 4. Two negative PCRs, clearance, or symptom resolution were required of recovered Cohort 3 donors.

What was sequenced was PBMCs or T cells enriched from blood (not recorded which). This clonotype was obtained from a man aged 40-55 years who had recovered from COVID-19. This chain connects TRBV5-1 to TRBJ1-3, with 8 bases matching TRBD1. CDR3 sequence: CASSIDRGNTIYF. The CDR3 bases are TGCGCCAGCAGCATAGACAGGGGTAACACCATATATTTT.